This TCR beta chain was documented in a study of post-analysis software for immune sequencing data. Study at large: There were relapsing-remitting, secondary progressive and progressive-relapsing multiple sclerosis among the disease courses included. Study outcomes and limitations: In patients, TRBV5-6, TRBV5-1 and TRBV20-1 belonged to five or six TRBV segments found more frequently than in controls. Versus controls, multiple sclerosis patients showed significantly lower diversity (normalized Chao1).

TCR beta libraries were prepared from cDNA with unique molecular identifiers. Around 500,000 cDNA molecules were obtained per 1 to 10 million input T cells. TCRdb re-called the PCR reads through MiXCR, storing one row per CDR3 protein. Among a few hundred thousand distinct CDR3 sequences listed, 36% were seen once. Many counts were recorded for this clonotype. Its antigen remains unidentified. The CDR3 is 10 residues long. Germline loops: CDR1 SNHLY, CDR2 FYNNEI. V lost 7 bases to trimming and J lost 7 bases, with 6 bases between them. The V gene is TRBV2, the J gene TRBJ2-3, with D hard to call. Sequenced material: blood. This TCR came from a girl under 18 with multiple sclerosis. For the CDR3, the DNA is TGTGCCAGCAAAGGGTATACGCAGTATTTT. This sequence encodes CASKGYTQYF.